This T cell receptor (beta chain) was documented in a study of T cells after yellow fever vaccination. Whole-study findings and limits: At approximately 95% for CD4 and approximately 88% for CD8, most primary-vaccination clones showed up again after the booster.

TCRdb re-called the 5' RACE reads through MiXCR, storing one row per CDR3 protein. The top ten clones hold just under 3% of a sample with around 180,000 distinct CDR3 sequences, approximately 6.2% of them seen once. Deletions cut 0 bases from V and 7 bases from J, with 13 bases between. CDR1 is SGHRS and CDR2 is YFSETQ in the germline V gene. CDR3 length: 14 amino acids. This clonotype was recorded many times. The antigen is unknown. This chain joins TRBV5-1 and TRBJ2-5, with a tentative D call TRBD1 (5 bases). This TCR came from a man aged 18 to 29 who received the YFV17D yellow fever vaccine. The sequencing here drew on CD4+ T cells sorted from PBMCs, taken on the day of the first yellow fever vaccination. CDR3 sequence (DNA): TGCGCCAGCAGCTTGGGACAGCTTCGAGGGACCCAGTACTTC. The encoded protein is CASSLGQLRGTQYF.